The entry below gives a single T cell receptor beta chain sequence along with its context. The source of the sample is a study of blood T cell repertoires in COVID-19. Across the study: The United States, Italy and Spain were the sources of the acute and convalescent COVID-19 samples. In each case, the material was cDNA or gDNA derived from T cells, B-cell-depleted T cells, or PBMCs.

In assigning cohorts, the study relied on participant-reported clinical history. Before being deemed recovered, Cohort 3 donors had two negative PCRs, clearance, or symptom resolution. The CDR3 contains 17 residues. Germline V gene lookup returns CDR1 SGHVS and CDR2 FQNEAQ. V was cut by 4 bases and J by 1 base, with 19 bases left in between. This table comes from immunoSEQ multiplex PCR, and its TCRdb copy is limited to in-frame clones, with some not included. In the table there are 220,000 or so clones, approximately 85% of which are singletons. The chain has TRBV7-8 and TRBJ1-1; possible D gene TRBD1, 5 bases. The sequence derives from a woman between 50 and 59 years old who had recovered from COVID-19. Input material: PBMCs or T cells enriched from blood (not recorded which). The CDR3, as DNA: TGTGCCAGCAGCTCCCCGGGGGTTTCGACCAAGAACACTGAAGCTTTCTTT. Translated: CASSSPGVSTKNTEAFF.